A selection of T cell receptor beta chains follows, all from one sample in a study of cytomegalovirus exposure and HLA in healthy donors. Here immunoSEQ multiplex PCR was the method, and the copy in TCRdb shows in-frame clones only, minus some. The sample contains 200,000 or so clones, roughly four fifths of which appear only once. Sequenced: PBMCs. All receptors derive from a boy under 10 years old in good health and CMV-seronegative. Each CDR3 is given without its conserved first and last residue. D genes are given only for firm matches.

TRBD2,TRBV10-3,AAQNRTSGGARGYEQY
NA,TRBV20-1,SARAVTEAF
TRBD1,TRBV19,ASSIRGQGGIYT
NA,TRBV7-8,ASSLAPLGGQETQY
TRBD1,TRBV5-1,ASSSLQGANHEQY
NA,TRBV9,ASSSSENNYGYT
NA,TRBV27,ASSLRGQPQH
NA,TRBV19,ASSIGYSRGKGKNIQY
TRBD2,TRBV7-8,ASSLEVRLAGGELF
TRBD2,TRBV28,ASSLLSGGLFTDTQY